This is a list of T cell receptor beta chains from one sample in a study of OX40 agonist ivuxolimab in advanced cancers. The data were produced by immunoSEQ multiplex PCR, yet TCRdb's version contains in-frame clones alone and is incomplete. Seen here are some 150,000 clones, just over 90% observed once, and the top ten hold 1.1%. The sequencing used CD4+ or CD8+ T cells sorted from blood, collected in a trial of the OX40 agonist ivuxolimab. The source of these receptors is an adult with an advanced solid tumor such as melanoma, head and neck, liver or kidney cancer. CDR3s include the opening cysteine and the closing phenylalanine or tryptophan. The order of the fields is J gene, D gene, V gene, clone size, CDR3 DNA, CDR3 protein. A D gene is named only where the DNA matches it firmly. Where a row states a size, it is once, few, many or the class of an expanded clone; other rows omit it.

TRBJ2-1	NA	TRBV15	NA	TGTGCCACCAGCAGACGCCGGACAGACTCCTACAATGAGCAGTTCTTC	CATSRRRTDSYNEQFF
TRBJ2-1	TRBD2	TRBV28	once	TGTGCCTCCGCCGCCACTAGCGGTTTTAGCTCCTACAATGAGCAGTTCTTC	CASAATSGFSSYNEQFF
TRBJ2-3	NA	TRBV7-2	NA	TGTGCCAGCAGTCGCAACTCCCCGCAGGGAGAAGGCACAGATACGCAGTATTTT	CASSRNSPQGEGTDTQYF
TRBJ1-1	NA	TRBV28	NA	TGTGCCAGCAAAATCGGGACGGGAAATGAAGCTTTCTTT	CASKIGTGNEAFF
TRBJ1-2	NA	TRBV11-3	NA	TGTGCCAGCAGCTTAGATGTGCAGGCAAAGACCGGTGGCTACACCTTC	CASSLDVQAKTGGYTF
TRBJ2-7	NA	TRBV30	NA	TGTGCCTGGAGTGTAGGACTCTCCTCCTACGAGCAGTACTTC	CAWSVGLSSYEQYF
TRBJ2-5	TRBD1	TRBV28	NA	TGTGCCAGCAGTAGTCCCCCAGAGGACAGGGGGCAAGAGACCCAGTACTTC	CASSSPPEDRGQETQYF
TRBJ2-7	TRBD1	TRBV28	NA	TGTGCCAGCAGTTTAGTAAACAGGGGCGACGAGCAGTACTTC	CASSLVNRGDEQYF
TRBJ1-2	NA	TRBV6-5	NA	TGTGCCAGCAGTTCAACGGGACAAAGTAACTATGGCTACACCTTC	CASSSTGQSNYGYTF
TRBJ2-5	NA	TRBV6-1	NA	TGTGCCAGCAGTCTGGGGCAGGGATGGGAGACCCAGTACTTC	CASSLGQGWETQYF
TRBJ2-2	TRBD2	TRBV29-1	NA	TGCAGCGTTACTATGCAGCGACTAGCGGGATCCGGGGAGCTGTTTTTT	CSVTMQRLAGSGELFF
TRBJ1-1	TRBD1	TRBV5-1	NA	TGCGCCAGCAGCTTGGCCGGGACAGGGAGGACTGAAGCTTTCTTT	CASSLAGTGRTEAFF
TRBJ1-2	NA	TRBV6-5	NA	TGTGCCAGCAGTTACCATGGGGGTCGACAGCCGGGCTACACCTTC	CASSYHGGRQPGYTF
TRBJ2-1	TRBD2	TRBV7-2	NA	TGTGCCAGCAGCTTATGGGGGGAGGGGTACAATGAGCAGTTCTTC	CASSLWGEGYNEQFF
TRBJ1-1	NA	TRBV5-1	NA	TGCGCCAGCAGCTTGGGTTCAGGCGGTGGGCACACTGAAGCTTTCTTT	CASSLGSGGGHTEAFF
TRBJ2-5	TRBD1	TRBV2	NA	TGTGCCAGCAACACAAGACAGGGGAGGCAAGAGACCCAGTACTTC	CASNTRQGRQETQYF
TRBJ1-2	TRBD1	TRBV5-1	NA	TGCGCCAGCAGTATCGGACAGGGGAACTATGGCTACACCTTC	CASSIGQGNYGYTF
TRBJ2-1	TRBD2	TRBV25-1	NA	TGTGCCAGCAGCGGACTAGTCTATGAGCAGTTCTTC	CASSGLVYEQFF
TRBJ1-4	NA	TRBV5-1	NA	TGCGCCAGCAGCTTAGGACAGATTCTTGCAACTAATGAAAAACTGTTTTTT	CASSLGQILATNEKLFF
TRBJ2-7	TRBD1	TRBV27	NA	TGTGCCAGCAGTTCAACCTTGGACAGGGGGAAGACCTACGAGCAGTACTTC	CASSSTLDRGKTYEQYF
TRBJ1-2	NA	TRBV7-3	NA	TGTGCCAGCAGCCCAAACCGGGGAGACAGGATGGGGGGCTACACCTTC	CASSPNRGDRMGGYTF
TRBJ2-7	TRBD2	TRBV2	NA	TGTGCCAGCAGTGACGGGGGGGCGGGAGCCTACGAGCAGTACTTC	CASSDGGAGAYEQYF
TRBJ1-1	TRBD1	TRBV2	NA	TGTGCCAGCAGTGTGGAGGGGGCCAACACTGAAGCTTTCTTT	CASSVEGANTEAFF
TRBJ2-4	NA	TRBV28	NA	TGTGCCAGCAGCCTATGGGGGCTTGGTGACATTCAGTACTTC	CASSLWGLGDIQYF
TRBJ1-2	NA	TRBV7-2	NA	TGTGCCAGCAGCTTAAACAGGGCGAACTATGGCTACACCTTC	CASSLNRANYGYTF
TRBJ2-7	TRBD2	TRBV7-9	NA	TGTGCCAGCAGCTTAGCACCAGCGGGATCCTACGAGCAGTACTTC	CASSLAPAGSYEQYF
TRBJ1-5	TRBD1	TRBV28	NA	TGTGCCAGCAGTGGTCAGGGGGCCCACAATCAGCCCCAGCATTTT	CASSGQGAHNQPQHF
TRBJ1-2	TRBD1	TRBV5-1	NA	TGCGCCAGCAGCTCTGGGACAGGGACATTCTCTAGCGGCTACACCTTC	CASSSGTGTFSSGYTF
TRBJ1-1	NA	TRBV12-5	NA	TGTGCTACTGAAATTAACACTGAAGCTTTCTTT	CATEINTEAFF
TRBJ1-2	TRBD1	TRBV18	NA	TGTGCCAGCTCACCGTCCCCGGGACAGGGGGCTCGGTCTGAAGGCTACACCTTC	CASSPSPGQGARSEGYTF
TRBJ1-5	NA	TRBV18	NA	TGTGCCAGCTCCTACCTGGGCCAGCCCCAGCATTTT	CASSYLGQPQHF
TRBJ2-1	TRBD1	TRBV15	few	TGTGCCACCCGAGTCCGGGACAGCCCCTACAATGAGCAGTTCTTC	CATRVRDSPYNEQFF
TRBJ2-2	NA	TRBV28	once	TGTGCCAGCAGTACTCGAGCTAGCCAGGGGACCGGGGAGCTGTTTTTT	CASSTRASQGTGELFF
TRBJ1-2	NA	TRBV18	once	TGTGCCAGCTCTGACGGAATATTTGGCTACACCTTC	CASSDGIFGYTF
TRBJ2-7	TRBD2	TRBV9	NA	TGTGCCAGCAGCGCCGGAGAGCGGGAGGTGTCCTACGAGCAGTACTTC	CASSAGEREVSYEQYF
TRBJ1-1	NA	TRBV10-3	few	TGTGCCATCAGGTCAGAGAGGACGGTGAACACTGAAGCTTTCTTT	CAIRSERTVNTEAFF
TRBJ2-7	TRBD1	TRBV5-6	NA	TGTGCCAGCAGCTTGGCCGGGACAGGGTTTCGCTACGAGCAGTACTTC	CASSLAGTGFRYEQYF
TRBJ1-5	NA	TRBV7-9	NA	TGTGCCAGCAGCACCCAGTCAGATAATCAGCCCCAGCATTTT	CASSTQSDNQPQHF
TRBJ2-7	NA	TRBV28	NA	TGTGCCAGCACTATGTGGACCAGAGTCCCCTACGAGCAGTACTTC	CASTMWTRVPYEQYF
TRBJ2-1	NA	TRBV6-5	NA	TGTGCCAGCAGTTACTCGATTGGTGTCTTTCCAAATGAGCAGTTCTTC	CASSYSIGVFPNEQFF
TRBJ2-5	TRBD1	TRBV7-9	NA	TGTGCCAGCAGCTTATTGGGACAGGGGCAAGAGACCCAGTACTTC	CASSLLGQGQETQYF
TRBJ2-4	TRBD2	TRBV19	NA	TGTGCCAGTAGTGAGGGCGGGAGAGGCAAAAACATTCAGTACTTC	CASSEGGRGKNIQYF
TRBJ2-1	TRBD2	TRBV7-2	NA	TGTGCCAGCAGCGGGTTAGCGGGAGTAGGCTACAATGAGCAGTTCTTC	CASSGLAGVGYNEQFF